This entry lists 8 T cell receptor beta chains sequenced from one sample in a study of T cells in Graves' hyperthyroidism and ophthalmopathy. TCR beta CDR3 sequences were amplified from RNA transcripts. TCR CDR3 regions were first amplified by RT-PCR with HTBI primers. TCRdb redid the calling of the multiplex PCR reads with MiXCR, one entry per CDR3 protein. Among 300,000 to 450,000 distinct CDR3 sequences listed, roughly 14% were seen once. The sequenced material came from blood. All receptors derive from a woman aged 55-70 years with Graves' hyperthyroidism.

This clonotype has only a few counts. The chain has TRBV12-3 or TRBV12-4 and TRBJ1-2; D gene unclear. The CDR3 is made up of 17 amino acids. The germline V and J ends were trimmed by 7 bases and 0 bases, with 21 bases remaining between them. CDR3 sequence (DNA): TGTGCCAGCACCTTATGGCCGGTCGGTATAGCTAACTATGGCTACACCTTC. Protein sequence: CASTLWPVGIANYGYTF.

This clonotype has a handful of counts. The DNA for the CDR3 is TGTGCCAGCAGCTTAGCGAGGTTGAACGCCCGATCTAACTATGGCTACACCTTC. Its translation: CASSLARLNARSNYGYTF. V is TRBV7-8 and J is TRBJ1-2; D not resolved. The germline V gene encodes CDR1 SGHVS and CDR2 FQNEAQ. The V end lost 0 bases, the J end lost 0 bases, and 17 bases lay between the germline ends. The CDR3 is 18 amino acids. The variable domain in full, with the rest retrieved from reference TRBV7-8 and TRBJ1-2, is GAGVSQSPRYKVAKRGQDVALRCDPISGHVSLFWYQQALGQGPEFLTYFQNEAQLDKSGLPSDRFFAERPEGSVSTLKIQRTQQEDSAVYLCASSLARLNARSNYGYTFGSGTRLTVV.

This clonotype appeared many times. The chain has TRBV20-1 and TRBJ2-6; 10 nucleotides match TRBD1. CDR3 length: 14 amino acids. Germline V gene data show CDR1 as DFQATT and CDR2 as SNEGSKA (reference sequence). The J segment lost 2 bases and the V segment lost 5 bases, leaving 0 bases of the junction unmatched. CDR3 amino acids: CSAGTGAGANVLTF. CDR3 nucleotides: TGCAGTGCTGGGACAGGGGCTGGGGCCAACGTCCTGACTTTC.

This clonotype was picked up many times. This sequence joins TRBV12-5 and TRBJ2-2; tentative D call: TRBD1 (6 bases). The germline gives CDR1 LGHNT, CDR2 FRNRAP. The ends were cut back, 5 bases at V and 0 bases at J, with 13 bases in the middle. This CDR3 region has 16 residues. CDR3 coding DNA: TGTGCTAGTGGTAGCGGACAGACCTCGAACACCGGGGAGCTGTTTTTT. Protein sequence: CASGSGQTSNTGELFF.

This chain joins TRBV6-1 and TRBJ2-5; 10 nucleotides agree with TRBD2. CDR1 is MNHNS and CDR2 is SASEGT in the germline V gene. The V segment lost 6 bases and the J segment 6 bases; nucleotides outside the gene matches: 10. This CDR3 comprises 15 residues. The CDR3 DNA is TGTGCCAGCAGCTCCCGGGAAGCGGGAGGGCAGACCCAGTACTTC. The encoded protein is CASSSREAGGQTQYF.

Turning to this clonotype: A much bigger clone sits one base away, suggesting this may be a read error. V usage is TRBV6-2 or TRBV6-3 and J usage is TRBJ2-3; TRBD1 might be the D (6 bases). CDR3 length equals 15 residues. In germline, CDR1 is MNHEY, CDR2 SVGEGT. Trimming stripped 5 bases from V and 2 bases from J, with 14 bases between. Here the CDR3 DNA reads TGTGCCAGCAGTGTCAACCGGGACACCACAGATACGCAGTATTTT. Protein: CASSVNRDTTDTQYF.

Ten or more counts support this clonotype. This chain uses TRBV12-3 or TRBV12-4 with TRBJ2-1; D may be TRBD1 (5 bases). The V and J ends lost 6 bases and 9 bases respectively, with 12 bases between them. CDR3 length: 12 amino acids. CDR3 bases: TGTGCCAGCAGCTTAAGGGGTGGTGAGCAGTTCTTC. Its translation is CASSLRGGEQFF.

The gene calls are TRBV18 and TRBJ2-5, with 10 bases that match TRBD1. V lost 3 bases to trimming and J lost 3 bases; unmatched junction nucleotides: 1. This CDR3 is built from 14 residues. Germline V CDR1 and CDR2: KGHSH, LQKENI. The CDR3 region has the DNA TGTGCCAGCTCACCGGGGACAGGGGAAGAGACCCAGTACTTC. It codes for CASSPGTGEETQYF.